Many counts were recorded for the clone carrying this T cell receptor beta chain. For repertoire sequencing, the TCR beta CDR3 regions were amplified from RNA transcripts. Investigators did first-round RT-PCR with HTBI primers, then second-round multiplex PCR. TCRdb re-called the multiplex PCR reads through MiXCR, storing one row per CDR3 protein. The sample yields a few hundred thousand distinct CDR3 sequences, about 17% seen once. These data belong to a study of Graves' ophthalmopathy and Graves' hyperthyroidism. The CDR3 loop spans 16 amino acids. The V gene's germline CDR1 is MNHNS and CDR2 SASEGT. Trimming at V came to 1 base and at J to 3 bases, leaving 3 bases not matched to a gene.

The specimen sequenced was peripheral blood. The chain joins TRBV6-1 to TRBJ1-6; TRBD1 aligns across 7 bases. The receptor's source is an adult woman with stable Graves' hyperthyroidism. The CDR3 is CASSEGDRYYNSPLHF. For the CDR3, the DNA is TGTGCCAGCAGTGAAGGGGACAGATACTATAATTCACCCCTCCACTTT.